This TCR beta chain is drawn from a study of read filtering for tumor transcriptome and immune sequencing. This clonotype was seen ten or more times. The CDR3 extends over 15 amino acids. Germline V gives CDR1 SEHNR, CDR2 FQNEAQ (reference sequence). V was pared by 5 bases and J by 4 bases, with 14 bases between. Molecular barcoded adaptors covering alpha/delta and beta/gamma chains were used on 400 to 450 ng RNA. TCRdb recomputed calls from the reads with MiXCR, one row per CDR3 protein. The sample consists of around 25,000 distinct CDR3 sequences, about 20% of them appearing once. This TCR was recovered from a donor aged 40 or older with multiple myeloma. The sequencing input was a population of CD138-negative cells sorted from bone marrow. The chain is built from TRBV7-9 and TRBJ2-2; D is uncertain. The CDR3: CASSPSGVVTGELFF. The CDR3 nucleotides read TGTGCCAGCAGCCCGTCAGGAGTTGTCACCGGGGAGCTGTTTTTT.